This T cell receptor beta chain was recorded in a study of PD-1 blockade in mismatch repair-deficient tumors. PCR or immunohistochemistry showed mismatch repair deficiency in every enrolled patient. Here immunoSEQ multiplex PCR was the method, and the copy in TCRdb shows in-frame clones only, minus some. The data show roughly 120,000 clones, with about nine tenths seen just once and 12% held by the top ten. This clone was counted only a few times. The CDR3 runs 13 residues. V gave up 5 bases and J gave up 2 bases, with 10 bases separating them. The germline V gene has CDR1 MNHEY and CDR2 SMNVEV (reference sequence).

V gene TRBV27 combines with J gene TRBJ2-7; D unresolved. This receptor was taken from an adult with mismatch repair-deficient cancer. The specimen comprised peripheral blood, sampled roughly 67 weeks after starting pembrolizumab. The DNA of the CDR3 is TGTGCCAGCAGTCCTATACCCCCCTACGAGCAGTACTTC. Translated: CASSPIPPYEQYF.